Below, one T cell receptor beta chain is given with its context. The antigen remains unidentified. This CDR3 contains 15 residues. The germline V gene has CDR1 SGHNT and CDR2 YYREEE (reference sequence). The junction had 6 bases not matched to a gene; V was cut back by 2 bases and J by 5 bases. The donors were healthy bone marrow donors. Donors were ostensibly healthy at sampling, although undocumented immune exposures were probable. The data stem from a study of cytomegalovirus exposure and HLA in healthy donors. In the study overall: In an early release, HLA-typed donors contributed approximately 82 million unique TCR sequences.

Overall study results and limits: In a later analysis, TCR association rates varied by HLA locus: DRB1 most, HLA-C fewest.

The PCR contained 60 Vbeta and 13 Jbeta primers. This table comes from immunoSEQ multiplex PCR, and its TCRdb copy is limited to in-frame clones, with some not included. Of about 140,000 clones listed, about four fifths are singletons. The clonotype was recovered from a male donor in good health and CMV-seronegative. The sample consisted of PBMCs. The genes are TRBV5-4 and TRBJ2-5; 10 nucleotides line up with TRBD2. Here the CDR3 DNA reads TGTGCCAGCAGCTTAGCGGGAGGGCCTCCGGAGACCCAGTACTTC. Protein product: CASSLAGGPPETQYF. The full variable domain, rest sourced from reference TRBV5-4 and TRBJ2-5, is ETGVTQSPTHLIKTRGQQVTLRCSSQSGHNTVSWYQQALGQGPQFIFQYYREEENGRGNFPPRFSGLQFPNYSSELNVNALELDDSALYLCASSLAGGPPETQYFGPGTRLLVL.